This is a list of T cell receptor beta chains from one sample in a study of cytomegalovirus exposure and HLA in healthy donors. TCRdb's copy holds only in-frame clones and misses some; the assay was immunoSEQ multiplex PCR. The table has under 150,000 clones, around three quarters seen once. Sequenced sample: PBMCs. The receptors originated from a woman aged 40-49 years in good health and CMV-seropositive. CDR3s include the opening cysteine and the closing phenylalanine or tryptophan. A D gene is named only where the DNA matches it firmly. Only some rows state a clone size, as once, few, many or a class for expanded clones.

TRBJ2-7	-	TRBV28	-	CASSPRRYEQYF	TGTGCCAGCAGCCCGCGGCGCTACGAGCAGTACTTC
TRBJ2-2	-	TRBV11-1	-	CASSLPYGGVGAGELFF	TGTGCCAGCAGCTTACCCTATGGAGGGGTCGGTGCCGGGGAGCTGTTTTTT
TRBJ2-5	TRBD2	TRBV5-4	-	CASSSRPGTSGRQVQYF	TGTGCCAGCAGCTCCCGTCCCGGGACTAGCGGGAGACAAGTGCAGTACTTC
TRBJ2-2	-	TRBV11-2	-	CASSLDRGAGELFF	TGTGCCAGCAGCTTAGACAGGGGGGCCGGGGAGCTGTTTTTT
TRBJ2-5	-	TRBV6-6	-	CASSYRETQYF	TGTGCCAGCAGTTACCGAGAGACCCAGTACTTC
TRBJ1-2	-	TRBV27	-	CASSLAGDGYTF	TGTGCCAGCAGTTTAGCAGGGGATGGCTACACCTTC
TRBJ1-2	-	TRBV2	-	CASSSIRGFGGYTF	TGTGCCAGCAGTTCAATACGAGGGTTCGGTGGCTACACCTTC
TRBJ2-2	TRBD2	TRBV5-6	-	CASSLSYGRAGELFF	TGTGCCAGCAGCTTGTCGTACGGGAGGGCCGGGGAGCTGTTTTTT
TRBJ1-1	-	TRBV5-8	-	CASSRPPGVIVNTEAFF	TGTGCCAGCAGCAGGCCACCAGGGGTAATTGTTAACACTGAAGCTTTCTTT
TRBJ2-5	TRBD1	TRBV7-3	few	CASSPTGGEMETQYF	TGTGCCAGCAGCCCCACAGGGGGAGAGATGGAGACCCAGTACTTC
TRBJ1-1	-	TRBV30	-	CAWSRGNPWAEAFF	TGTGCCTGGAGCAGAGGCAACCCGTGGGCTGAAGCTTTCTTT
TRBJ2-1	TRBD2	TRBV19	-	CASTPRSASGSDSHNEQFF	TGTGCCAGTACCCCCAGGTCGGCTAGCGGGAGTGATTCCCACAATGAGCAGTTCTTC
TRBJ2-7	-	TRBV5-4	-	CASSYDEGLGQYF	TGTGCCAGCAGCTACGACGAGGGTTTAGGACAGTACTTC
TRBJ1-4	TRBD1	TRBV13	-	CASSSRQGRREKLFF	TGTGCCAGCAGCAGCAGACAGGGAAGGCGAGAAAAACTGTTTTTT
TRBJ1-2	TRBD1	TRBV5-1	-	CASSVEGQPYYGYTF	TGCGCCAGCAGCGTGGAGGGACAGCCCTACTATGGCTACACCTTC
TRBJ2-1	TRBD2	TRBV27	-	CASSPRGSGRAWYNEQFF	TGTGCCAGCAGTCCTCGGGGTAGCGGGAGGGCCTGGTACAATGAGCAGTTCTTC
TRBJ2-5	TRBD2	TRBV2	-	CASSESGGETQYF	TGTGCCAGCAGTGAATCGGGAGGGGAGACCCAGTACTTC
TRBJ2-1	-	TRBV27	-	CASSLSRGDEQFF	TGTGCCAGCAGTTTGTCCCGGGGTGATGAGCAGTTCTTC
TRBJ2-1	-	TRBV4-2	once	CASSQGLTSYNEQFF	TGTGCCAGCAGCCAGGGACTGACTTCCTACAATGAGCAGTTCTTC
TRBJ1-5	-	TRBV7-9	once	CASSPTGDQPQHF	TGTGCCAGCAGCCCGACAGGTGATCAGCCCCAGCATTTT
TRBJ2-2	-	TRBV29-1	-	CSAVRGSTGELFF	TGCAGCGCCGTCCGGGGAAGCACCGGGGAGCTGTTTTTT
TRBJ1-2	TRBD1	TRBV6-1	-	CASSAIGTGGIGYTF	TGTGCCAGCAGTGCCATCGGGACAGGGGGAATCGGCTACACCTTC
TRBJ2-1	TRBD2	TRBV27	-	CASSSASGRNEQFF	TGTGCCAGCAGTTCGGCTAGCGGGAGGAATGAGCAGTTCTTC
TRBJ2-1	-	TRBV1	-	CTSSQPPSSYNEQFF	TGCACCAGCAGCCAACCCCCGAGCTCCTACAATGAGCAGTTCTTC
TRBJ2-5	TRBD1	TRBV6-6	-	CASSSGTGGETQYF	TGTGCCAGCAGTTCCGGGACAGGGGGAGAGACCCAGTACTTC
TRBJ2-1	TRBD2	TRBV4-1	-	CASSPHSSGAYNEQFF	TGCGCCAGCAGTCCACACTCCAGCGGGGCCTACAATGAGCAGTTCTTC
TRBJ2-3	-	TRBV2	-	CASSEAGGTQYF	TGTGCCAGCAGCGAGGCGGGTGGTACGCAGTATTTT
TRBJ2-2	TRBD2	TRBV7-8	-	CASSLETSGSVGELFF	TGTGCCAGCAGCTTAGAGACTAGCGGCTCTGTCGGGGAGCTGTTTTTT
TRBJ2-1	TRBD2	TRBV9	-	CASSPYGAGPYNEQFF	TGTGCCAGCAGCCCCTATGGAGCGGGACCCTACAATGAGCAGTTCTTC
TRBJ2-5	-	TRBV7-9	-	CASSRGDPQETQYF	TGTGCCAGCAGCCGAGGCGACCCGCAAGAGACCCAGTACTTC
TRBJ2-3	TRBD2	TRBV7-3	-	CASSRSGSGPDTQYF	TGTGCCAGCAGCCGTAGCGGGAGTGGCCCAGATACGCAGTATTTT
TRBJ2-2	TRBD1	TRBV7-8	-	CASSITIRQGYTGELFF	TGTGCCAGCAGCATTACTATAAGACAGGGTTACACCGGGGAGCTGTTTTTT
TRBJ2-7	-	TRBV7-9	-	CASSLYYEQYF	TGTGCCAGCAGCCTCTACTACGAGCAGTACTTC
TRBJ1-1	-	TRBV5-1	-	CASSAVPPNTEAFF	TGCGCCAGCAGCGCGGTCCCGCCGAACACTGAAGCTTTCTTT
TRBJ2-7	TRBD2	TRBV11-3	-	CASSLDQGGTSGGYEQYF	TGTGCCAGCAGCTTAGATCAAGGGGGGACTAGCGGAGGCTACGAGCAGTACTTC
TRBJ1-5	-	TRBV7-2	-	CASSLAWGVDQPQHF	TGTGCCAGCAGCTTAGCGTGGGGGGTTGATCAGCCCCAGCATTTT
TRBJ2-7	TRBD2	TRBV9	-	CASSPGTSGRYEQYF	TGTGCCAGCAGCCCCGGGACTAGCGGACGCTACGAGCAGTACTTC
TRBJ2-7	-	TRBV5-1	once	CASSSGTGAYEQYF	TGCGCCAGCAGCTCCGGGACTGGAGCCTACGAGCAGTACTTC
TRBJ2-7	-	TRBV6-4	few	CASSDSSLRPLRSEQYF	TGTGCCAGCAGTGACTCGAGTCTCCGGCCTCTGCGGAGCGAGCAGTACTTC
TRBJ2-1	TRBD2	TRBV29-1	-	CSGQTSGGTGGFF	TGCAGCGGGCAGACTAGCGGGGGAACTGGAGGGTTCTTC
TRBJ2-7	-	TRBV6-7	-	CASSYFLLSYPYEQYF	TGTGCCAGCAGTTACTTCCTACTAAGCTATCCCTACGAGCAGTACTTC